The sequence of this T cell receptor beta chain was determined in a study of blood T cells in healthy people across ages. Study-wide results and caveats: Investigators viewed diversity estimates from one million T cells as underestimates, the study reported. The unknown donor CMV status may have confounded expanded clonotype changes.

As regards this clonotype: Its antigen is not known.

Combining a sample-barcoded 5' primer with a J-beta primer mix, a second PCR ran for roughly 7 to 12 cycles. TCRdb reprocessed the 5' RACE reads with MiXCR, giving one entry per CDR3 protein. Of under 2,000,000 distinct CDR3 sequences listed, around half are singletons. There are 16 residues in the CDR3. Per the germline V gene, CDR1 is KGHDR and CDR2 is SFDVKD. J was trimmed by 5 bases and V by 4 bases; bases with no gene match: 6. The origin of this receptor is a woman in her thirties or forties in good health. The chain has TRBV24-1 and TRBJ2-3; 12 positions match TRBD2. Sample: blood. This CDR3 reads CATSDRLAGGQDTQYF. In DNA, the CDR3 is TGTGCCACCAGTGACCGGCTAGCGGGGGGGCAAGATACGCAGTATTTT.